This T cell receptor beta chain was recovered during a study of cytomegalovirus exposure and HLA in healthy donors. About this clone: Its antigen is currently unknown.

This CDR3 contains 16 residues. V lost 6 bases, J lost 2 bases, and 20 bases lay in between. The germline V gene encodes CDR1 LNHDA and CDR2 SQIVND (reference sequence). The PCR ran on 60 Vbeta and 13 Jbeta primers. Repertoires were generated with immunoSEQ multiplex PCR, while TCRdb's copy carries only in-frame clones and drops some. This sample carries 64,000 or so clones, 70% of them seen once, and the ten largest clones take around a tenth. Study-level results: Later analysis indicated greater clonal expansion among HLA-associated TCR beta chains than among equally common other chains. Fewer N-insertions than the approximately 700-donor mean were reportedly shown by an Asian-associated ancestry cluster in a later analysis. The study put 150 or so TCR beta chains on its list as cytomegalovirus-associated.

This clonotype originated in a woman aged 50 to 65 in good health and CMV-seropositive. Sequencing was performed on PBMCs. The chain carries TRBV19 and TRBJ2-7; a weak D match, TRBD2 (5 bases). In DNA, the CDR3 is TGTGCCAGTAGACCGACCAACGGGCCGGGGACCTACGAGCAGTACTTC. Translation: CASRPTNGPGTYEQYF.